The 32 T cell receptor beta chains given below trace back to one sample, sequenced in a study of blood T cell repertoires in COVID-19. The protocol was immunoSEQ multiplex PCR, while the TCRdb copy is restricted to in-frame clones and leaves out a portion. The sample holds 270,000 or so clones, 84% seen once. Sequencing was performed on peripheral blood. The source of these receptors is a human donor with COVID-19, enrolled during active disease. The donor label of this sample is uncertain.

The chain has TRBV30 and TRBJ2-7; TRBD2 matches at 15 bases. CDR1 and CDR2 (germline): GTSNPN, SVGIG (reference sequence). J lost 5 bases, V lost 7 bases, and 6 bases had no gene match. CDR3 length: 14 amino acids. CDR3 sequence reads: CALGTSGRTNEQYF. The CDR3 region has the DNA TGTGCCTTGGGGACTAGCGGGAGGACAAACGAGCAGTACTTC.

In this sample, this clone turned up a few times. The chain has TRBV19 and TRBJ1-5; a possible D gene is TRBD1 (5 bases). The germline CDR1 and CDR2 sequences are LNHDA and SQIVND (reference sequence). This CDR3 has 15 amino acids. Trimming shortened V by 3 bases and J by 2 bases, and 11 bases separated the two germline ends. CDR3 in DNA: TGTGCCAGTAGTATGACTGGGGCCGGCAATCAGCCCCAGCATTTT. Translating it yields CASSMTGAGNQPQHF.

The J gene is TRBJ2-2, the V gene TRBV5-1; 7 bases map to TRBD2. CDR3 length: 15 amino acids. V gave up 3 bases and J gave up 0 bases; unmatched junction bases: 2. Germline V gene lookup returns CDR1 SGHRS and CDR2 YFSETQ. The CDR3: CASSSTSANTGELFF. DNA of the CDR3: TGCGCCAGCAGCTCTACTAGCGCGAACACCGGGGAGCTGTTTTTT.

The chain employs TRBV7-3 and TRBJ2-1; 8 bases fit TRBD2. The germline CDR1 and CDR2 sequences are SGHTA and FQGTGA. This CDR3 has 17 amino acids. Trimming took 4 bases from V and 2 from J; bases not matched to a gene: 10. The CDR3 reads CASSSPGGGRAYNEQFF. In DNA form, the CDR3 reads TGTGCCAGCAGCTCGCCTGGCGGGGGGAGGGCCTACAATGAGCAGTTCTTC.

The chain has TRBV19 and TRBJ2-1; no clear D. With 8 bases removed from V and 0 bases from J, the gap between germline ends came to 14 bases. The germline V gene has CDR1 LNHDA and CDR2 SQIVND (reference sequence). The CDR3 is made up of 15 amino acids. The CDR3 is CASLDTPSSYNEQFF. The CDR3 DNA follows: TGTGCCAGTCTTGACACCCCGAGCTCCTACAATGAGCAGTTCTTC.

The CDR3 nucleotides are TGCGCCAGCAGCCAAGATGTAGGCTACCCGGGACTTGTTAATGAAAAACTGTTTTTT. This encodes CASSQDVGYPGLVNEKLFF. The chain is built from TRBV4-1 and TRBJ1-4; weak D call: TRBD1 (5 bases). Germline CDR1 MGHRA, CDR2 YSYEKL. The CDR3 runs to 19 residues. Trimming removed 0 bases from V and 4 bases from J, with 21 bases in between.

This clone has more than one count but fewer than ten. This chain links TRBV6-5 with TRBJ1-2, with 7 bases matching TRBD1. CDR1 is MNHEY, CDR2 SVGAGI, per germline. Trimming took 4 bases from V and 3 from J; bases not matched to a gene: 8. CDR3 size: 15 residues. Here the CDR3 reads CASSSEGTGDYGYTF. The CDR3 coding sequence is TGTGCCAGCAGTTCCGAAGGTACAGGGGACTATGGCTACACCTTC.

This chain links TRBV4-3 with TRBJ1-1, with D hard to call. Per germline, CDR1 LGHNA and CDR2 YSLEER. V was pared by 4 bases and J by 1 base, with 13 bases between. The CDR3 has 15 residues. The CDR3 loop reads CASSPLVGGNTEAFF. The CDR3 DNA reads TGCGCCAGCAGCCCCCTAGTTGGCGGGAACACTGAAGCTTTCTTT.

The rearrangement uses TRBV28 and TRBJ2-7; a possible D gene is TRBD1 (5 bases). Germline values: CDR1 MDHEN, CDR2 SYDVKM. Trimming left V 1 base short and J 1 base short, with 8 bases between. The CDR3 is made up of 14 amino acids. CDR3 bases: TGTGCCAGCAGTTTATATAGGGGATCCTACGAGCAGTACTTC. As protein: CASSLYRGSYEQYF.

The chain recombines TRBV19 with TRBJ2-7; weak D call: TRBD1 (5 bases). The germline V gene encodes CDR1 LNHDA and CDR2 SQIVND (reference sequence). The CDR3 totals 15 residues. V gave up 5 bases and J gave up 1 base, with 15 bases separating them. CDR3 nucleotides: TGTGCCAGTAGTGAAAGACAGTCCCAGTCCTACGAGCAGTACTTC. It is translated as CASSERQSQSYEQYF.

There are a few counts of this clone. The J gene is TRBJ2-5, the V gene TRBV7-8; 7 nucleotides align to TRBD2. The CDR3 totals 16 residues. The V gene's germline CDR1 is SGHVS and CDR2 FQNEAQ. Trimming at V came to 5 bases and at J to 4 bases, leaving 13 bases not matched to a gene. As DNA, the CDR3 is TGTGCCAGCAGCCGCCTTGGTGGGAGGGCTGGAGAGACCCAGTACTTC. It specifies CASSRLGGRAGETQYF.

This chain connects TRBV28 to TRBJ2-4; 9 bases are shared with TRBD1. The V segment lost 5 bases and the J segment 7 bases; nucleotides outside the gene matches: 6. The CDR3 covers 14 residues. Germline V CDR1 and CDR2: MDHEN, SYDVKM. The CDR3 spells CASSQQGAWNIQYF. The CDR3 bases are TGTGCCAGCAGTCAACAGGGGGCATGGAACATTCAGTACTTC. Full variable domain (rest looked up from reference TRBV28 and TRBJ2-4): DVKVTQSSRYLVKRTGEKVFLECVQDMDHENMFWYRQDPGLGLRLIYFSYDVKMKEKGDIPEGYSVSREKKERFSLILESASTNQTSMYLCASSQQGAWNIQYFGAGTRLSVL.

The DNA for the CDR3 is TGTGCCAGTACAAGACAGGGGCGTATCACCGGGGAGCTGTTTTTT. Its translation is CASTRQGRITGELFF. The rearrangement uses TRBV6-5 and TRBJ2-2, with 8 bases fitting TRBD1. V gave up 9 bases and J gave up 4 bases; unmatched junction bases: 10. The germline V gene has CDR1 MNHEY and CDR2 SVGAGI. The CDR3 spans 15 residues.

V and J are TRBV10-3 and TRBJ1-5; the D is unclear. The V gene's germline CDR1 is ENHRY and CDR2 SYGVKD. V gave up 4 bases and J gave up 6 bases, with 7 bases separating them. The CDR3 loop spans 12 amino acids. The CDR3 DNA reads TGTGCCATCAGTGGGGAGGGTCAGCCCCAGCATTTT. Protein product: CAISGEGQPQHF.

The J gene is TRBJ2-1, the V gene TRBV5-6, with 7 nucleotides matching TRBD2. Germline V gene lookup returns CDR1 SGHDT and CDR2 YYEEEE. This CDR3 comprises 16 residues. The V segment lost 0 bases and the J segment 8 bases; nucleotides outside the gene matches: 11. The CDR3 spells CASSLGSWLAVDEQFF. The CDR3 nucleotides read TGTGCCAGCAGCTTGGGTTCTTGGCTAGCGGTTGATGAGCAGTTCTTC.

The chain couples TRBV15 to TRBJ1-4, with D maybe TRBD1 (5 bases). Germline V gives CDR1 LNHNV, CDR2 YYDKDF (reference sequence). CDR3 length: 14 amino acids. The V and J ends lost 4 bases and 7 bases respectively, with 13 bases between them. The CDR3 DNA reads as TGTGCCACCAGCATTCGGGGGACGGTTGAAAAACTGTTTTTT. This encodes CATSIRGTVEKLFF.

In the case of this clone: The sample has other DNA sequences that encode this CDR3 too. This sequence joins TRBV19 and TRBJ2-1; D might be TRBD1 (6 bases). CDR1 and CDR2 (germline): LNHDA, SQIVND (reference sequence). The V and J ends lost 7 bases and 4 bases respectively, with 14 bases between them. The CDR3 totals 14 residues. The CDR3 is CASNPRGSYNEQFF. CDR3 sequence (DNA): TGTGCCAGTAACCCCAGGGGATCGTACAATGAGCAGTTCTTC.

The rearrangement joins TRBV29-1 to TRBJ2-1; 11 nucleotides match TRBD2. CDR3 length equals 17 residues. Germline CDR1 is SQVTM and CDR2 is ANQGSEA. V gave up 5 bases and J gave up 3 bases; unmatched junction bases: 12. The CDR3 DNA reads TGCAGCGTTCCCGGGACTAGCGGATTTTTTCTCTACAATGAGCAGTTCTTC. The encoded protein is CSVPGTSGFFLYNEQFF.

V gene TRBV7-9 combines with J gene TRBJ1-1, with D hard to call. The germline V gene encodes CDR1 SEHNR and CDR2 FQNEAQ (reference sequence). V lost 0 bases, J lost 0 bases, and 8 bases lay in between. The CDR3 extends over 15 amino acids. CDR3 in DNA: TGTGCCAGCAGCTTAGCGTCCCCAGTGAACACTGAAGCTTTCTTT. Residues: CASSLASPVNTEAFF.

This clone appeared a few times. The rearrangement links TRBV19 to TRBJ1-5; no clear D. Trimming shortened V by 5 bases and J by 7 bases, and 15 bases separated the two germline ends. This CDR3 contains 14 residues. Looked up from germline, CDR1 is LNHDA and CDR2 is SQIVND (reference sequence). The CDR3 loop is CASSAWTGFQPQHF. CDR3 nucleotides: TGTGCCAGTAGTGCCTGGACGGGGTTCCAGCCCCAGCATTTT.

The chain has TRBV5-6 and TRBJ2-6, with D perhaps matching TRBD2 (5 bases). Germline V gene lookup returns CDR1 SGHDT and CDR2 YYEEEE. This CDR3 comprises 18 residues. Deletions cut 0 bases from V and 4 bases from J, with 17 bases between. The CDR3 DNA is TGTGCCAGCAGCTTGGCCGACTACCCAGGTCTGGGGGCCAACGTCCTGACTTTC. This sequence encodes CASSLADYPGLGANVLTF. Looking up the rest from reference TRBV5-6 and TRBJ2-6 gives the full variable domain: DAGVTQSPTHLIKTRGQQVTLRCSPKSGHDTVSWYQQALGQGPQFIFQYYEEEERQRGNFPDRFSGHQFPNYSSELNVNALLLGDSALYLCASSLADYPGLGANVLTFGAGSRLTVL.

CDR3 coding DNA: TGTGCCAGCTCCCTCCGGGGAGGGGGGACCCAGTACTTC. It is translated as CASSLRGGGTQYF. V and J are TRBV12-3 or TRBV12-4 and TRBJ2-5, with D possibly TRBD2 on 7 matching bases. V was cut by 8 bases and J by 7 bases, with 17 bases left in between. The CDR3 is 13 amino acids.

The chain carries TRBV5-5 and TRBJ1-2, with 8 positions matching TRBD1. This CDR3 comprises 15 residues. The V segment lost 3 bases and the J segment 6 bases; nucleotides outside the gene matches: 10. Looked up from germline, CDR1 is SGHKS and CDR2 is YYEKEE (reference sequence). The CDR3 DNA is TGTGCCAGCAGCTCATCAGGGGGCGAACGGCATGGCTACACCTTC. Translated, it gives CASSSSGGERHGYTF.

The chain links TRBV12-5 to TRBJ2-2, with 11 bases that match TRBD2. Germline CDR1 LGHNT, CDR2 FRNRAP. V dropped 9 bases and J dropped 6; count of bases not matched to a gene: 12. The CDR3 runs to 16 residues. The CDR3: CASTLGVSGRAGELFF. CDR3 nucleotide sequence: TGTGCTAGCACCTTGGGTGTTAGCGGGAGGGCCGGGGAGCTGTTTTTT.

This chain links TRBV6-4 with TRBJ2-1, with D possibly matching TRBD1 (6 bases). CDR3 length: 12 residues. Germline V gives CDR1 MRHNA, CDR2 SNTAGT. Trimming removed 3 bases at V and 10 bases at J, with 10 bases between. The CDR3 is CASSERTGEQFF. CDR3 DNA: TGTGCCAGCAGTGAACGTACAGGGGAGCAGTTCTTC.

This chain links TRBV28 with TRBJ1-2, with 7 bases lining up with TRBD1. V was pared by 6 bases and J by 14 bases, with 18 bases of the junction left unmatched. Per the germline V gene, CDR1 is MDHEN and CDR2 is SYDVKM. CDR3 length equals 14 residues. The chain's CDR3 is CASRGDPGQILFTF. Written as DNA, the CDR3 is TGTGCCAGCAGAGGGGACCCGGGACAGATCTTATTTACCTTC.

Worth noting for this clone: This specimen includes other DNA sequences encoding the same CDR3. V gene TRBV19 combines with J gene TRBJ1-4; D is undetermined. The CDR3 spans 14 residues. Trimming shortened V by 6 bases and J by 1 base, and 9 bases separated the two germline ends. CDR1 is LNHDA and CDR2 is SQIVND in the germline V gene (reference sequence). The CDR3 loop is CASRSGGTNEKLFF. The CDR3 DNA sequence: TGTGCCAGTAGAAGTGGCGGAACTAATGAAAAACTGTTTTTT.

This chain links TRBV12-3 or TRBV12-4 with TRBJ1-1, with a possible D match to TRBD1 (5 bases). V gave up 6 bases and J gave up 5 bases, with 13 bases separating them. The CDR3 has 13 amino acids. The CDR3 spells CASSPWGETEAFF. The CDR3 bases are TGTGCCAGCAGCCCTTGGGGGGAAACTGAAGCTTTCTTT.

The chain uses TRBV5-1 and TRBJ2-7, with 7 nucleotides matching TRBD2. This CDR3 comprises 17 residues. The V and J ends lost 3 bases and 2 bases, in that order; junction bases with no gene match: 14. Germline V CDR1 and CDR2: SGHRS, YFSETQ. CDR3 protein: CASSSRGWSGAAYEQYF. CDR3 DNA: TGCGCCAGCAGCTCCCGAGGGTGGAGCGGGGCTGCCTACGAGCAGTACTTC.

The chain links TRBV9 to TRBJ1-3, with unresolved D. The CDR3 loop spans 14 amino acids. The V gene lost 2 bases and the J gene lost 3 bases, with 9 bases spanning the gap. In germline, CDR1 is SGDLS, CDR2 YYNGEE. CDR3 DNA sequence: TGTGCCAGCAGCGTCCAGGATTTTGGAAACACCATATATTTT. It translates to CASSVQDFGNTIYF.

The sample holds one count of this clone. The chain couples TRBV28 to TRBJ1-1, with a possible D match to TRBD1 (6 bases). Germline V lookup: CDR1 MDHEN, CDR2 SYDVKM. The CDR3 extends over 16 amino acids. The V gene lost 6 bases and the J gene lost 1 base, with 18 bases spanning the gap. The CDR3: CASSPRGRVGNTEAFF. CDR3 bases: TGTGCCAGCAGCCCCAGGGGCAGGGTAGGGAACACTGAAGCTTTCTTT.

The V call is TRBV3-1 (or the pseudogene TRBV3-2), the J call TRBJ2-5, with 7 bases lining up with TRBD2. The germline V gene encodes CDR1 LGHDT and CDR2 YNNKEL (reference sequence). This CDR3 contains 17 residues. Losses at the gene ends were 0 bases for V and 1 base for J; bases not matched to a gene: 8. In DNA, the CDR3 is TGTGCCAGCAGCCAAGATCGGTTTGCTAGCGGCCAAGAGACCCAGTACTTC. Residues: CASSQDRFASGQETQYF.